A single sample is the source of the 19 T cell receptor beta chains below, sequenced in a study of CXCR3-negative and CXCR3-positive naive CD8 T cells. Libraries were UMI-labeled 5' RACE TRB cDNA. TCRdb re-called the 5' RACE reads and gives one entry per CDR3 protein, without DNA. Recorded here are tens of thousands of distinct CDR3 sequences; the top ten clones represent about a fifth. Sequencing was done on a sample of memory CD8+ T cells from blood. The receptors originated from a human donor in good health. Some clones in this sample may be carry-over from other donors' samples.

This clonotype is labeled medium-sized based on frequency. The gene calls are TRBV6-4 and TRBJ2-3; TCRdb's D call, TRBD2, is unchecked because there is no DNA. CDR1 and CDR2 from the germline V gene are MRHNA and SNTAGT. The CDR3 length is 15 residues. CDR3 sequence: CASSERGGASDTQYF.

The chain carries TRBV29-1 and TRBJ2-1; the TCRdb call, TRBD1, lacks DNA for checking. This CDR3 spans 15 amino acids. Germline CDR1 SQVTM, CDR2 ANQGSEA. The CDR3: CSVLDRVNSYNEQFF.

This clonotype is called medium-sized based on its frequency. The rearrangement links TRBV5-1 to TRBJ1-1. The CDR3 loop spans 14 amino acids. Germline CDR1 is SGHRS and CDR2 is YFSETQ. CDR3 loop: CASSLEGLNTEAFF.

This chain's CDR3 is CASSIWTGAPLYGYTF. V is TRBV19 and J is TRBJ1-2; TCRdb calls TRBD1, which cannot be checked without DNA. Germline values: CDR1 LNHDA, CDR2 SQIVND (reference sequence). The length of the CDR3 is 16 residues.

V and J are TRBV2 and TRBJ1-2; TCRdb reports TRBD1, a call that lacks DNA to check it against. Germline CDR1 and CDR2: SNHLY and FYNNEI. This CDR3 region has 17 residues. CDR3 protein: CASSISIPGQGAEGYTF.

The rearrangement uses TRBV7-3 and TRBJ2-1. Germline V lookup: CDR1 SGHTA, CDR2 FQGTGA. The CDR3 contains 14 residues. CDR3: CASSLMGGNNEQFF.

V usage is TRBV5-5 and J usage is TRBJ2-1. The CDR3 consists of 14 residues. Per the germline V gene, CDR1 is SGHKS and CDR2 is YYEKEE (reference sequence). CDR3 sequence reads: CASSQDWTQDEQFF.

The rearrangement joins TRBV4-2 to TRBJ1-4; as DNA is missing, the TRBD1 call by TCRdb cannot be tested. The germline V gene has CDR1 LGHNA and CDR2 YNFKEQ. The CDR3 spans 16 residues. CDR3 in amino acids: CASSQEGGQGGEKLFF.

The genes are TRBV7-9 and TRBJ2-7; no DNA is available, so the TRBD1 call from TCRdb remains unchecked. The CDR3 is made up of 14 amino acids. The germline V gene encodes CDR1 SEHNR and CDR2 FQNEAQ (reference sequence). The CDR3 sequence is CASTVDRDHYEQYF.

The chain couples TRBV12-3 or TRBV12-4 to TRBJ2-7; TCRdb gives TRBD1 as the D gene, but with no DNA this cannot be confirmed. This CDR3 region has 14 residues. Here the CDR3 reads CASNPGATSYEQYF.

The J gene is TRBJ1-1, the V gene TRBV20-1; the TCRdb D gene call, TRBD1, has no DNA to confirm it. Germline CDR1 DFQATT, CDR2 SNEGSKA (reference sequence). The CDR3 is made up of 12 amino acids. The CDR3 here is CSANGGPTEAFF.

The chain has TRBV10-3 and TRBJ1-5. This CDR3 has 13 residues. Germline V gene data show CDR1 as ENHRY and CDR2 as SYGVKD. The CDR3: CATGADRNQPQHF.

This CDR3 is CASSPGTSGYEQYF. This chain joins TRBV7-9 and TRBJ2-7; TCRdb's assignment of TRBD2 cannot be checked, as there is no DNA. Germline V lookup: CDR1 SEHNR, CDR2 FQNEAQ (reference sequence). This CDR3 contains 14 residues.

The chain is built from TRBV6-5 and TRBJ2-1; TCRdb designates TRBD2, a call that cannot be tested without DNA. CDR1 is MNHEY, CDR2 SVGAGI, per germline. This CDR3 is built from 15 residues. Here the CDR3 reads CASSLSSGSYNEQFF.

The chain recombines TRBV4-1 with TRBJ2-7; TCRdb proposes TRBD2, but this gene call is untestable without DNA. The CDR3 spans 19 residues. The germline CDR1 and CDR2 sequences are MGHRA and YSYEKL. The CDR3 region is CASSQDRAERGARFDEQYF.

The rearrangement joins TRBV19 to TRBJ2-2; TCRdb names TRBD1, which stays unverified in the absence of DNA. Per germline, CDR1 LNHDA and CDR2 SQIVND (reference sequence). The CDR3 runs to 13 residues. The chain's CDR3 is CASGYREMGELFF.

This CDR3 reads CASSTVLRGQSTDTQYF. The chain employs TRBV7-6 and TRBJ2-3; TCRdb lists TRBD1, though no DNA is available to test this call. This CDR3 spans 17 amino acids. Germline loops: CDR1 SGHVS, CDR2 FNYEAQ.

Frequency places this clonotype as medium-sized. V usage is TRBV15 and J usage is TRBJ1-5. Germline lookup yields CDR1 LNHNV and CDR2 YYDKDF (reference sequence). The CDR3 runs to 17 residues. CDR3 residues: CATSRDPEGLSNQPQHF. Looking up the rest from reference TRBV15 and TRBJ1-5 gives the full variable domain: DAMVIQNPRYQVTQFGKPVTLSCSQTLNHNVMYWYQQKSSQAPKLLFHYYDKDFNNEADTPDNFQSRRPNTSFCFLDIRSPGLGDTAMYLCATSRDPEGLSNQPQHFGDGTRLSIL.

This chain connects TRBV20-1 to TRBJ2-2; TCRdb indicates TRBD2, and absent DNA this call remains unverified. Germline CDR1 and CDR2: DFQATT and SNEGSKA (reference sequence). The CDR3 totals 14 residues. The CDR3 protein is CSARGLAGSGELFF.